The entry below describes one T cell receptor beta chain. The antigen remains unidentified. This record comes from a study of cytomegalovirus exposure and HLA in healthy donors. Study outcomes and limitations: In vitro work confirmed that a few CMV-associated chains recognize CMV antigens. Sequencing had likely introduced a cluster of highly shared sequence variants as an artifact.

Donors counted as nominally healthy when sampled, yet unrecorded immune exposures were likely. The PCR used 60 Vbeta and 13 Jbeta primers. Measured with immunoSEQ multiplex PCR; TCRdb has only the in-frame clones, and not every one. The table includes over 90,000 clones, roughly three quarters detected once. CDR1 SGHNT and CDR2 YENEEA come from the germline V gene. The ends were cut back, 5 bases at V and 5 bases at J, with 18 bases in the middle. CDR3 size: 15 residues. Sequencing input: PBMCs. The chain combines TRBV11-3 with TRBJ2-5; D perhaps matches TRBD2 (6 bases). This clonotype originated in a male donor in good health and CMV-seropositive. The CDR3 nucleotides are TGTGCCAGCAGCACCCACTCGGGGGTCGGGGAGACCCAGTACTTC. Translation: CASSTHSGVGETQYF.